This T cell receptor beta chain originates from a study of cytomegalovirus exposure and HLA in healthy donors. Study-wide results and limits: Some V segments could not be told apart, so they were left out, TRBV6-2 and TRBV6-3 among them. Some TCR beta chains (164 of them) were listed as cytomegalovirus-associated.

The CDR3 contains 16 residues. Per the germline V gene, CDR1 is SGHAT and CDR2 is FQNNGV. The V gene lost 1 base and the J gene lost 4 bases, with 16 bases spanning the gap. Primers for the PCR totalled 60 Vbeta and 13 Jbeta. Profiled with immunoSEQ multiplex PCR; TCRdb holds only in-frame clones, not every one. The sample contains around 130,000 clones, 84% of which appear only once. For this clone: No antigen is known for it.

The rearrangement links TRBV11-2 to TRBJ1-1; D is uncertain. This clonotype was obtained from a man aged 45-60 years in good health and CMV-seronegative. The sequenced sample was PBMCs. The CDR3 here is CASSLGSWRGFTEAFF. The CDR3 bases are TGTGCCAGCAGCTTAGGCTCGTGGAGAGGGTTCACTGAAGCTTTCTTT. The full variable domain, rest sourced from reference TRBV11-2 and TRBJ1-1, is EAGVAQSPRYKIIEKRQSVAFWCNPISGHATLYWYQQILGQGPKLLIQFQNNGVVDDSQLPKDRFSAERLKGVDSTLKIQPAKLEDSAVYLCASSLGSWRGFTEAFFGQGTRLTVV.